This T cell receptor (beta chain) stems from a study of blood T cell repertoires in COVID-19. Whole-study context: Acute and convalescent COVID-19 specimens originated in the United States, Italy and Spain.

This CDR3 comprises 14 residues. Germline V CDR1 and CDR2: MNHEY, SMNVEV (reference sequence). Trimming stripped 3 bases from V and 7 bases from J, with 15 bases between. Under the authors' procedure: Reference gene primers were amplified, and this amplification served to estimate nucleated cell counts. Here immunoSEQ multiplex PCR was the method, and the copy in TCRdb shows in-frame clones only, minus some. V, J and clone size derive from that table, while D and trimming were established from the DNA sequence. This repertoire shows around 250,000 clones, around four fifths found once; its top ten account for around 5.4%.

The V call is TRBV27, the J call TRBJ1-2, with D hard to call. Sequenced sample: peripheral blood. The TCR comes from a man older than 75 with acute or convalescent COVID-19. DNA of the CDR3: TGTGCCAGCAGTTTTGACTCAAAGGCCCTTGGCTACACCTTC. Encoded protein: CASSFDSKALGYTF.